Listed below are T cell receptor beta chains from one sample, sequenced in a study of blood T cell repertoires in COVID-19. TCRdb keeps only in-frame clones here, not all; method: immunoSEQ multiplex PCR. The sample records approximately 74,000 clones, approximately 84% being singletons. Sequenced sample: peripheral blood. These receptors were collected from a man between 65 and 80 years old with acute or convalescent COVID-19. The CDR3 runs from the conserved cysteine through the conserved F or W. Fields, in order: clone size, J gene, V gene, D gene, CDR3 protein, CDR3 DNA. D genes are given only for firm matches. Size is omitted from some rows. Given values are once, few, many or a class for expanded clones.

clone size: few; J gene: TRBJ2-7; V gene: TRBV10-3; D gene: -; CDR3 protein: CAISEMEGAYEQYF; CDR3 DNA: TGTGCCATCAGTGAGATGGAGGGAGCCTACGAGCAGTACTTC
clone size: -; J gene: TRBJ1-2; V gene: TRBV6-6; D gene: -; CDR3 protein: CASRNRVSDGYTF; CDR3 DNA: TGTGCCAGCAGGAACAGGGTCTCCGATGGCTACACCTTC
clone size: -; J gene: TRBJ2-3; V gene: TRBV19; D gene: -; CDR3 protein: CASSFLQSTDTQYF; CDR3 DNA: TGTGCCAGTAGTTTCTTACAAAGCACAGATACGCAGTATTTT
clone size: -; J gene: TRBJ2-3; V gene: TRBV12-5; D gene: TRBD2; CDR3 protein: CASGLPVVAGGSDTQYF; CDR3 DNA: TGTGCTAGTGGTTTGCCGGTAGTAGCGGGGGGATCGGATACGCAGTATTTT
clone size: -; J gene: TRBJ2-1; V gene: TRBV3-1/TRBV3-2; D gene: TRBD2; CDR3 protein: CASSQGQRLAGANEQFF; CDR3 DNA: TGTGCCAGCAGCCAAGGGCAACGACTAGCGGGTGCTAATGAGCAGTTCTTC
clone size: -; J gene: TRBJ2-5; V gene: TRBV18; D gene: -; CDR3 protein: CASSPTEEETQYF; CDR3 DNA: TGTGCCAGCTCACCGACAGAGGAAGAGACCCAGTACTTC
clone size: -; J gene: TRBJ1-5; V gene: TRBV2; D gene: TRBD1; CDR3 protein: CASKVQGVGPQHF; CDR3 DNA: TGTGCCAGCAAGGTCCAGGGGGTAGGGCCCCAGCATTTT
clone size: -; J gene: TRBJ2-1; V gene: TRBV28; D gene: TRBD2; CDR3 protein: CASSSPASGDDEQFF; CDR3 DNA: TGTGCCAGCAGTTCCCCGGCTAGCGGGGACGATGAGCAGTTCTTC
clone size: -; J gene: TRBJ1-1; V gene: TRBV3-1/TRBV3-2; D gene: -; CDR3 protein: CASSLREVNTEAFF; CDR3 DNA: TGTGCCAGCAGCCTCCGAGAGGTGAACACTGAAGCTTTCTTT
clone size: once; J gene: TRBJ2-5; V gene: TRBV5-1; D gene: -; CDR3 protein: CASNPSGTLETQYF; CDR3 DNA: TGCGCCAGCAACCCGTCCGGGACTCTAGAGACCCAGTACTTC
clone size: -; J gene: TRBJ1-2; V gene: TRBV9; D gene: TRBD1; CDR3 protein: CASSGATGTVIVGGYTF; CDR3 DNA: TGTGCCAGCAGCGGTGCGACCGGGACAGTGATCGTGGGGGGCTACACCTTC
clone size: -; J gene: TRBJ2-2; V gene: TRBV6-5; D gene: -; CDR3 protein: CASSYYRTGTPGELFF; CDR3 DNA: TGTGCCAGCAGTTACTACAGAACAGGGACCCCCGGGGAGCTGTTTTTT
clone size: -; J gene: TRBJ2-1; V gene: TRBV7-3; D gene: TRBD2; CDR3 protein: CASSFGTKNEQFF; CDR3 DNA: TGTGCCAGCAGCTTTGGGACTAAAAATGAGCAGTTCTTC
clone size: -; J gene: TRBJ1-1; V gene: TRBV7-6; D gene: -; CDR3 protein: CASSLVIGQTKEAFF; CDR3 DNA: TGTGCCAGCAGCTTAGTTATTGGACAGACCAAAGAAGCTTTCTTT
clone size: -; J gene: TRBJ1-5; V gene: TRBV9; D gene: -; CDR3 protein: CASSTRGGNQPQHF; CDR3 DNA: TGTGCCAGCAGCACCCGGGGAGGTAATCAGCCCCAGCATTTT
clone size: -; J gene: TRBJ2-7; V gene: TRBV3-1/TRBV3-2; D gene: TRBD1; CDR3 protein: CASSHWDRAYEQYF; CDR3 DNA: TGTGCCAGCAGCCACTGGGACAGGGCCTACGAGCAGTACTTC
clone size: -; J gene: TRBJ1-2; V gene: TRBV29-1; D gene: TRBD1; CDR3 protein: CSAVGTETSYGYTF; CDR3 DNA: TGCAGCGCCGTGGGGACAGAAACCTCCTATGGCTACACCTTC